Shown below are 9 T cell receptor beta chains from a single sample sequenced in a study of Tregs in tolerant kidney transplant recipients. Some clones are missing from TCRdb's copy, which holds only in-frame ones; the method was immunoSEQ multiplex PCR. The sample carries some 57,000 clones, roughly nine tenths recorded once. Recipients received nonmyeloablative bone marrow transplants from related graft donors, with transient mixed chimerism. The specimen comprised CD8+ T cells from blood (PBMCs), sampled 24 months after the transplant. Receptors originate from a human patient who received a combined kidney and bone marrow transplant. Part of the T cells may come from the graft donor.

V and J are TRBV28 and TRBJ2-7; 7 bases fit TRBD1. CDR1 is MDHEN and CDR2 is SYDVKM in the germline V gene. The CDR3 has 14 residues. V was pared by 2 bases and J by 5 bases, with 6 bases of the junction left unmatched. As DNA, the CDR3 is TGTGCCAGCAGTTTACGAGGGGGCCCCCACGAGCAGTACTTC. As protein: CASSLRGGPHEQYF.

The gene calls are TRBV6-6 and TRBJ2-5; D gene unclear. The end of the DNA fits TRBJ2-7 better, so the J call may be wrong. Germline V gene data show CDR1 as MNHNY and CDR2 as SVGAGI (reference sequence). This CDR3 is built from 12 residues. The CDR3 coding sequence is TGTGCCAGCAGTAAATCCCCCTCCGAGCAGTACTTC. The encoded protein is CASSKSPSEQYF.

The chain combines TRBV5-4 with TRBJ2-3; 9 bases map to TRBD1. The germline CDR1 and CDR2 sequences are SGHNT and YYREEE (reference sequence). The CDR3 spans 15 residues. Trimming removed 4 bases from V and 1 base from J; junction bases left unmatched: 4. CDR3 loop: CASSPGQGGTDTQYF. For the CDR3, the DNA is TGTGCCAGCAGCCCGGGACAGGGAGGCACAGATACGCAGTATTTT. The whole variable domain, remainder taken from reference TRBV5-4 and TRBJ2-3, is ETGVTQSPTHLIKTRGQQVTLRCSSQSGHNTVSWYQQALGQGPQFIFQYYREEENGRGNFPPRFSGLQFPNYSSELNVNALELDDSALYLCASSPGQGGTDTQYFGPGTRLTVL.

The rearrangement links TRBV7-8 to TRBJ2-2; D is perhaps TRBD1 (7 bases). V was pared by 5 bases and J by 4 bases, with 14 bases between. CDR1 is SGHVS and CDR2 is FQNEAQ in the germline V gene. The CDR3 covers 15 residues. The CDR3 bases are TGTGCCAGCAGCCACAACAGGGGAGGCACCGGGGAGCTGTTTTTT. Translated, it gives CASSHNRGGTGELFF. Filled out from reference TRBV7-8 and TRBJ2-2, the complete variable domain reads GAGVSQSPRYKVAKRGQDVALRCDPISGHVSLFWYQQALGQGPEFLTYFQNEAQLDKSGLPSDRFFAERPEGSVSTLKIQRTQQEDSAVYLCASSHNRGGTGELFFGEGSRLTVL.

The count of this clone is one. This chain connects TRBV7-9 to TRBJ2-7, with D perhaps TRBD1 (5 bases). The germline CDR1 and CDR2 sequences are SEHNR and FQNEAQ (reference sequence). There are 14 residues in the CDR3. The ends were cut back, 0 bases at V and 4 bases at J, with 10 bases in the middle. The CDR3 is CASSLAAGPYEQYF. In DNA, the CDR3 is TGTGCCAGCAGCTTAGCAGCAGGGCCATACGAGCAGTACTTC.

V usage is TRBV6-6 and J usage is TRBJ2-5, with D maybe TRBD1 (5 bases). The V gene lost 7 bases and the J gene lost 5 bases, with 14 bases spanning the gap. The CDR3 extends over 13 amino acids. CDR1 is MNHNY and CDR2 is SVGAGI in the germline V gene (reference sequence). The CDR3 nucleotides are TGTGCCAGCACTCAGGGTCTAGTGGAGACCCAGTACTTC. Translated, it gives CASTQGLVETQYF.

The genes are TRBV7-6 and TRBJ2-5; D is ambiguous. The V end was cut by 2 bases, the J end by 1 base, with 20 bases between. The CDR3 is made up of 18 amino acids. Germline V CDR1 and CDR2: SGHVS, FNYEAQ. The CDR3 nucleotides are TGTGCCAGCAGCTTAATCCTCTCCACAGTTGAAGTCCAAGAGACCCAGTACTTC. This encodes CASSLILSTVEVQETQYF.

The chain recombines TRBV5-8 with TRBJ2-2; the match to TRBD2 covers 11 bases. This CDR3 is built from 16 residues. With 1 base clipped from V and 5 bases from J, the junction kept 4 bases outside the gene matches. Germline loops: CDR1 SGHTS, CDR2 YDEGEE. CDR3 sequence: CASSLTSGRFTGELFF. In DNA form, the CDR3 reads TGTGCCAGCAGCTTGACTAGCGGGAGATTTACCGGGGAGCTGTTTTTT.

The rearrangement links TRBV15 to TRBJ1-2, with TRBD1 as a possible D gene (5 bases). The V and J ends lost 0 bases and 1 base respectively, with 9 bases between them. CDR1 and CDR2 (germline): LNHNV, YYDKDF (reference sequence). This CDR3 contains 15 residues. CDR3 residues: CATSRDATDNYGYTF. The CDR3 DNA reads TGTGCCACCAGCAGAGACGCGACAGATAACTATGGCTACACCTTC. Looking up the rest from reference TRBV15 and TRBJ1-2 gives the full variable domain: DAMVIQNPRYQVTQFGKPVTLSCSQTLNHNVMYWYQQKSSQAPKLLFHYYDKDFNNEADTPDNFQSRRPNTSFCFLDIRSPGLGDTAMYLCATSRDATDNYGYTFGSGTRLTVV.